This T cell receptor (beta chain) was recovered during a study of identical twins. General study results and limits: Invariant MAIT and iNKT cells are populations that could partly confound zero-insertion analyses. Monozygotic twin pairs showed more out-of-frame TCR alpha sharing than models estimated.

The germline CDR1 and CDR2 sequences are SGHTA and FQGNSA. CDR3 size: 11 residues. Trimming shortened V by 4 bases and J by 10 bases, and 10 bases separated the two germline ends. Via MiXCR, TCRdb re-called the 5' RACE reads, giving one row per CDR3 protein. Seen here are about 240,000 distinct CDR3 sequences, over 9.5% observed once, and the top ten hold 9% to 10%. Notes on this clonotype: Its antigen is as yet unknown.

The V gene is TRBV7-2, the J gene TRBJ2-5; TRBD2 might be the D (5 bases). The TCR comes from a man aged 50 to 59 in good health. What was sequenced was memory T cells sorted from blood. The CDR3 sequence is CASSSERFQYF. The CDR3 DNA follows: TGTGCCAGCAGCTCGGAGCGGTTCCAGTACTTC. Supplemented by reference TRBV7-2 and TRBJ2-5, the full variable domain reads GAGVSQSPSNKVTEKGKDVELRCDPISGHTALYWYRQSLGQGLEFLIYFQGNSAPDKSGLPSDRFSAERTGGSVSTLTIQRTQQEDSAVYLCASSSERFQYFGPGTRLLVL.